Presented here are 21 T cell receptor beta chains from one specimen sequenced in a study of blood T cell repertoires in COVID-19. Profiled with immunoSEQ multiplex PCR; TCRdb holds only in-frame clones, not every one. The sample has around 250,000 clones, around 78% seen once. Sequencing input: peripheral blood. These receptors were obtained from a man in his 60s who had recovered from COVID-19.

This clone is medium-sized in the sample. The chain couples TRBV30 to TRBJ2-7; a possible D gene is TRBD1 (5 bases). With 0 bases removed from V and 5 bases from J, the gap between germline ends came to 8 bases. Germline lookup yields CDR1 GTSNPN and CDR2 SVGIG (reference sequence). The CDR3 consists of 12 residues. The CDR3 DNA follows: TGTGCCTGGAGTGTACAGGAGAACGAGCAGTACTTC. Residues: CAWSVQENEQYF.

The J gene is TRBJ1-1, the V gene TRBV12-3 or TRBV12-4; D ambiguous. The V gene lost 6 bases and the J gene lost 3 bases, with 11 bases spanning the gap. The CDR3 length is 13 residues. Here the CDR3 DNA reads TGTGCCAGCAGAAGAAGGGAGTACACTGAAGCTTTCTTT. Amino acids: CASRRREYTEAFF.

This sequence joins TRBV3-1 (or the pseudogene TRBV3-2) and TRBJ2-1; 7 bases match TRBD2. V lost 3 bases to trimming and J lost 4 bases; unmatched junction nucleotides: 3. Germline CDR1 reads LGHDT; CDR2 reads YNNKEL (reference sequence). The CDR3 contains 14 residues. The CDR3 DNA sequence: TGTGCCAGCAGCCACTGGGGGGGTTACAATGAGCAGTTCTTC. It specifies CASSHWGGYNEQFF.

V is TRBV5-6 and J is TRBJ2-1; 8 bases map to TRBD1. Unmatched junction bases numbered 13, after V lost 2 bases and J lost 9 bases. Germline CDR1 reads SGHDT; CDR2 reads YYEEEE. The CDR3 is made up of 16 amino acids. The CDR3 loop reads CASSFTGTGWVAEQFF. Here the CDR3 DNA reads TGTGCCAGCAGCTTTACCGGGACAGGCTGGGTTGCTGAGCAGTTCTTC.

This chain's CDR3 is CASSQVGGSRTEAFF. CDR3 bases: TGTGCCAGCAGCCAAGTGGGGGGGAGTCGGACTGAAGCTTTCTTT. The V call is TRBV3-1 (or the pseudogene TRBV3-2), the J call TRBJ1-1; D possibly corresponds to TRBD1 (5 bases). This CDR3 is 15 amino acids long. With 1 base removed from V and 5 bases from J, the gap between germline ends came to 14 bases. Germline assignment: CDR1 LGHDT and CDR2 YNNKEL (reference sequence).

The V call is TRBV21-1, the J call TRBJ2-1; TRBD2, the table's D call, was not compared with the DNA. TRBV21-1 corresponds to a pseudogene. CDR3 size: 19 residues. The CDR3 nucleotides are TGTGCCAGCAGCAAAGGGACTAGCGGGAGAAACTGGGACTACAATGAGCAGTTCTTC. Encoded protein: CASSKGTSGRNWDYNEQFF.

In its sample, this clone was seen a few times. This chain links TRBV19 with TRBJ1-1; 8 nucleotides agree with TRBD1. V trimming: 7 bases; J trimming: 3 bases; junction bases outside the gene matches: 4. The CDR3 is 13 residues long. From germline, CDR1 is LNHDA and CDR2 SQIVND (reference sequence). In nucleotides, the CDR3 is TGTGCCAGTAAAGGGACAGGCGACACTGAAGCTTTCTTT. It specifies CASKGTGDTEAFF.

Only one count was recorded for this clone. The rearrangement joins TRBV6-5 to TRBJ2-3; D gene ambiguous. The CDR3 length is 15 residues. V was trimmed by 6 bases and J by 4 bases, leaving 17 bases between them. Germline CDR1 reads MNHEY; CDR2 reads SVGAGI. The CDR3 DNA sequence: TGTGCCAGCAGGTATAACAGTGGCTTGGCAGATACGCAGTATTTT. It encodes CASRYNSGLADTQYF.

CDR3 in DNA: TGTGCCTGGAGTACGTTGGGGCGCGGAAACACCATATATTTT. Its protein is CAWSTLGRGNTIYF. V usage is TRBV30 and J usage is TRBJ1-3; D is perhaps TRBD1 (5 bases). Germline values: CDR1 GTSNPN, CDR2 SVGIG (reference sequence). CDR3 length: 14 amino acids. V was trimmed by 2 bases and J by 4 bases, leaving 12 bases between them. Based on the CDR3 plus reference TRBV30 and TRBJ1-3, the full variable domain is SQTIHQWPATLVQPVGSPLSLECTVEGTSNPNLYWYRQAAGRGLQLLFYSVGIGQISSEVPQNLSASRPQDRQFILSSKKLLLSDSGFYLCAWSTLGRGNTIYFGEGSWLTVV.

The chain joins TRBV5-5 to TRBJ2-1; 15 bases line up with TRBD2. This CDR3 has 20 amino acids. From germline, CDR1 is SGHKS and CDR2 YYEKEE (reference sequence). V lost 0 bases to trimming and J lost 0 bases; unmatched junction nucleotides: 7. The CDR3 spells CASSLAAGLAGGDSYNEQFF. Written as DNA, the CDR3 is TGTGCCAGCAGCTTGGCTGCGGGACTAGCGGGGGGAGACTCCTACAATGAGCAGTTCTTC.

The chain links TRBV28 to TRBJ2-1; 7 positions agree with TRBD1. The junction had 10 bases not matched to a gene; V was cut back by 8 bases and J by 9 bases. The CDR3 totals 13 residues. CDR1 and CDR2 (germline): MDHEN, SYDVKM. CDR3 in DNA: TGTGCCAGCCTCCGGGACAGAGGGGGTGAGCAGTTCTTC. This translates into CASLRDRGGEQFF. Filled out from reference TRBV28 and TRBJ2-1, the complete variable domain reads DVKVTQSSRYLVKRTGEKVFLECVQDMDHENMFWYRQDPGLGLRLIYFSYDVKMKEKGDIPEGYSVSREKKERFSLILESASTNQTSMYLCASLRDRGGEQFFGPGTRLTVL.

V usage is TRBV11-3 and J usage is TRBJ1-3; 9 positions match TRBD1. The CDR3 is made up of 16 amino acids. After removal of 1 base from V and 6 bases from J, the junction contained 7 bases not matched to a gene. Germline V gene sequence: CDR1 SGHNT, CDR2 YENEEA. Here the CDR3 reads CASSLGRDRAVNTIYF. In DNA form, the CDR3 reads TGTGCCAGCAGCTTAGGGCGGGACAGGGCCGTAAACACCATATATTTT.

This chain joins TRBV5-1 and TRBJ1-6, with unresolved D. Looked up from germline, CDR1 is SGHRS and CDR2 is YFSETQ. Trimming cost V 2 bases and J 8 bases, with 8 bases left between them. The CDR3 consists of 13 residues. The chain's CDR3 is CASSFEEDSPLHF. The CDR3 coding sequence is TGCGCCAGCAGCTTTGAGGAGGATTCACCCCTCCACTTT.

The chain has TRBV12-3 or TRBV12-4 and TRBJ1-2; D unclear. The CDR3 runs to 13 residues. The V gene lost 6 bases and the J gene lost 0 bases, with 8 bases spanning the gap. CDR3 protein: CASSTQANYGYTF. CDR3 DNA sequence: TGTGCCAGCAGCACACAAGCTAACTATGGCTACACCTTC.

The rearrangement joins TRBV30 to TRBJ2-2, with 10 nucleotides matching TRBD1. CDR1 and CDR2 (germline): GTSNPN, SVGIG (reference sequence). The CDR3 spans 18 residues. Trimming cost V 1 base and J 3 bases; bases outside gene matches: 11. The CDR3 spells CAWSAYLTGGDDTGELFF. The CDR3 DNA is TGTGCCTGGAGTGCATACCTGACAGGGGGCGATGACACCGGGGAGCTGTTTTTT.

In its sample, this clone was seen a few times. The chain combines TRBV6-6 with TRBJ2-1; 7 nucleotides align to TRBD2. This CDR3 region has 14 residues. CDR1 MNHNY and CDR2 SVGAGI come from the germline V gene (reference sequence). The V segment lost 2 bases and the J segment 3 bases; nucleotides outside the gene matches: 1. The DNA for the CDR3 is TGTGCCAGCAGTTACGGGGGGGTCTACAATGAGCAGTTCTTC. Translating it yields CASSYGGVYNEQFF.

The V and J genes are TRBV28 and TRBJ1-4, with TRBD1 matching 8 bases. The length of the CDR3 is 15 residues. Unmatched junction bases numbered 7, after V lost 3 bases and J lost 7 bases. The V gene's germline CDR1 is MDHEN and CDR2 SYDVKM. The DNA for the CDR3 is TGTGCCAGCAGTTTGGGCTGGACAGGGAGTGAAAAACTGTTTTTT. This sequence encodes CASSLGWTGSEKLFF. Using reference TRBV28 and TRBJ1-4 for the parts outside the CDR3, the full variable domain is DVKVTQSSRYLVKRTGEKVFLECVQDMDHENMFWYRQDPGLGLRLIYFSYDVKMKEKGDIPEGYSVSREKKERFSLILESASTNQTSMYLCASSLGWTGSEKLFFGSGTQLSVL.

The CDR3 DNA reads TGTGCCAGCAGCCGTGGGCAGAATACTAATGAAAAACTGTTTTTT. Protein product: CASSRGQNTNEKLFF. V and J are TRBV7-9 and TRBJ1-4; D ambiguous. V gave up 5 bases and J gave up 2 bases, with 12 bases separating them. The CDR3 runs to 15 residues. CDR1 is SEHNR and CDR2 is FQNEAQ in the germline V gene (reference sequence).

This clone was seen a handful of times. The chain links TRBV2 to TRBJ2-5; 7 bases fit TRBD2. Germline-derived CDR1 and CDR2 are SNHLY and FYNNEI. Trimming cost V 4 bases and J 7 bases; bases outside gene matches: 9. The CDR3 covers 14 residues. CDR3 nucleotide sequence: TGTGCCAGCAGTGCGGCTAGCGGATGGGGGACCCAGTACTTC. Its protein product is CASSAASGWGTQYF.

The chain links TRBV9 to TRBJ2-5; 8 bases fit TRBD2. The CDR3 extends over 15 amino acids. CDR1 and CDR2 from the germline V gene are SGDLS and YYNGEE. V shed 0 bases, J shed 5 bases, and the junction held 6 bases outside the gene matches. The CDR3: CASSVVSGEWETQYF. For the CDR3, the DNA is TGTGCCAGCAGCGTAGTTAGCGGGGAGTGGGAGACCCAGTACTTC.

The count of this clone is one. The chain joins TRBV11-2 to TRBJ2-5; 7 bases are shared with TRBD2. CDR1 is SGHAT and CDR2 is FQNNGV in the germline V gene. This CDR3 contains 14 residues. V shed 5 bases, J shed 5 bases, and the junction held 8 bases outside the gene matches. The DNA for the CDR3 is TGTGCCAGCAGCCCCTGGGAGGGACGGGAGACCCAGTACTTC. Translating gives CASSPWEGRETQYF. The full variable domain, its missing parts supplied by reference TRBV11-2 and TRBJ2-5, is EAGVAQSPRYKIIEKRQSVAFWCNPISGHATLYWYQQILGQGPKLLIQFQNNGVVDDSQLPKDRFSAERLKGVDSTLKIQPAKLEDSAVYLCASSPWEGRETQYFGPGTRLLVL.